This TCR beta chain was retrieved from a study of shared clonotypes between healthy human individuals. This CDR3 contains 16 residues. V gave up 0 bases and J gave up 2 bases; unmatched junction bases: 6. Germline V gene data show CDR1 as SGHRS and CDR2 as YFSETQ. At the deep level, the assay was run. Original processing notes: As immunoSEQ supplied junction-only sequences (without quality scores), filtering differed. The assay was immunoSEQ multiplex PCR, and TCRdb's table has in-frame clones only and misses some. V, J and clone size are taken as reported in that table, and D and trimming were inferred from the DNA itself. The profile shows approximately 2.4 million clones, roughly 95% of them singletons. For this clone: The target antigen is unknown.

General observations from the study: A handful of donors shared approximately 5% of their naive CD4 clonotypes. Generation probabilities were higher for clonotypes shared across all four sorted-subset donors than for unshared ones.

V is TRBV5-1 and J is TRBJ2-5, with 8 bases lining up with TRBD2. The TCR originated in a young man in good health. The specimen sequenced was naive CD4+ T cells sorted from blood. Documented subset: CD45RA+ positively selected. DNA of the CDR3: TGCGCCAGCAGCTTGGAGCCTAGCGGGTTACAAGAGACCCAGTACTTC. This encodes CASSLEPSGLQETQYF.